This T cell receptor beta chain is from a study of Ad26.COV2.S vaccination and SARS-CoV-2 variants. Study-wide background: The authors gave Ad26.COV2.S intramuscularly, either once or twice 56 days apart.

Concerning this clone: The target antigen is unknown.

Overall study results and limits: Ad26.COV2.S recipients had broader spike-specific TCRs (P = 0.0014). Total T cell responses may have been underestimated by the TCR breadth and depth analyses.

Here immunoSEQ multiplex PCR was the method, and the copy in TCRdb shows in-frame clones only, minus some. The table records roughly 300,000 clones, around 88% of them present only once. Described treatment: roughly 18 received Ad26.COV2.S at low or high dose, single or two shots; 5 received placebo; per-sample allocation not given. Material that was analyzed had been drawn on day 63 after the first vaccine or placebo injection. Participants' vaccine, an Ad26 vector, delivered Wuhan-strain SARS-CoV-2 spike. The germline gives CDR1 ENHRY, CDR2 SYGVKD. The CDR3 length is 13 residues. Trimming left V 5 bases short and J 2 bases short, with 10 bases between.

The clonotype was recovered from a person aged 18-60 years who received the Ad26.COV2.S COVID-19 vaccine or a placebo. The rearrangement links TRBV10-3 to TRBJ2-7; the D is unclear. Sequencing used peripheral blood, obtained in a trial of Ad26.COV2.S vaccine versus placebo. The CDR3 DNA is TGTGCCATCAGTTTCGACCGTACCTACGAGCAGTACTTC. Its protein product is CAISFDRTYEQYF.